Following are 3 T cell receptor beta chains from one sample sequenced in a study of T cells in women clearing cervical HPV infection. The protocol was immunoSEQ multiplex PCR, while the TCRdb copy is restricted to in-frame clones and leaves out a portion. The repertoire table contains some 23,000 clones. The specimen sequenced was blood buffy coat. Receptors originate from a woman between 18 and 70 years old with a cervical HPV16 infection that either progressed to CIN3+ or cleared (not recorded which).

To note about this clone: The read ends 3 residues before the CDR3 terminus; that terminus is restored from the germline J gene. The V gene is TRBV19, the J gene TRBJ1-5; D call uncertain. CDR3 length: 13 residues. CDR1 and CDR2 from the germline V gene are LNHDA and SQIVND (reference sequence). The germline V and J ends were trimmed by 4 bases and 5 bases, with 9 bases remaining between them. The chain's CDR3 is CASSKYNYQPQHF. The sequenced CDR3 bases are TGTGCCAGTAGTAAATACAATTATCAGCCC.

Points on this clone: The CDR3 is cut off 3 residues early in the read; its end comes from the germline J gene. The V call is TRBV19, the J call TRBJ2-5; 9 bases map to TRBD1. The CDR3 length is 14 residues. Trimming removed 4 bases from V and 5 bases from J; junction bases left unmatched: 5. The germline gives CDR1 LNHDA, CDR2 SQIVND (reference sequence). CDR3 DNA (partial): TGTGCCAGTAGTAACAGGGGGCATGGGGAGACC. This gives the protein CASSNRGHGET. The whole CDR3 reads CASSNRGHGETQYF.

Of note for this clone: At one end the junction does not follow the germline gene, possibly because of a read error. The read stops 3 residues short of the end of the CDR3; the missing end is completed from the germline J gene. Other DNA sequences within the sample encode an identical CDR3. The chain is built from TRBV6-1 and TRBJ1-3, with 7 bases that match TRBD1. Per germline, CDR1 MNHNS and CDR2 SASEGT. The CDR3 contains 14 residues. The chain's CDR3 is CASSGTGPGNTIYF. The CDR3 DNA, read in part, is TGTGCCAGCAGTGGGACAGGACCTGGAAACACT.